This T cell receptor beta chain originates from a study of cytomegalovirus exposure and HLA in healthy donors. Study findings and constraints: Sequencing depth across donors, presence/absence analyses assumed, was roughly uniform. Reportedly, a later analysis found an Asian-associated ancestry cluster had fewer N-insertions than the roughly 700-donor mean. TRBV6-2, TRBV6-3 and some other V segments were unresolvable in 87-base-pair reads.

This CDR3 contains 14 residues. The junction had 9 bases not matched to a gene; V was cut back by 4 bases and J by 9 bases. Germline V lookup: CDR1 LGHNA, CDR2 YSLEER. A remark on this clone: The antigen is not known.

PCR used 60 Vbeta primers and 13 Jbeta primers. TCRdb keeps only in-frame clones here, not all; method: immunoSEQ multiplex PCR. Of around 130,000 clones listed, 70% to 75% are singletons. What was sequenced was PBMCs. The source is a man aged 30-40 years in good health and CMV-seronegative. V and J are TRBV4-3 and TRBJ1-5; 7 bases map to TRBD1. The CDR3 spells CASSLGTEIRPQHF. CDR3 nucleotides: TGCGCCAGCAGCCTTGGGACAGAAATCAGGCCCCAGCATTTT.